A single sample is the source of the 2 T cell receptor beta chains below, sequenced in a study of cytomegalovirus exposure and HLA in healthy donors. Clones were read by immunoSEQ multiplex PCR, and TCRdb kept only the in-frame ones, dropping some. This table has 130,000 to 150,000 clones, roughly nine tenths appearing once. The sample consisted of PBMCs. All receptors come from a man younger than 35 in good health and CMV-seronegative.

CDR3 in amino acids: CASSLLRGGSYEQYF. The CDR3 DNA follows: TGCGCCAGCAGCTTGCTTCGCGGGGGATCCTACGAGCAGTACTTC. This chain uses TRBV5-1 with TRBJ2-7; 7 bases map to TRBD2. The CDR3 consists of 15 residues. Trimming took 1 base from V and 1 from J; bases not matched to a gene: 5. Germline loops: CDR1 SGHRS, CDR2 YFSETQ.

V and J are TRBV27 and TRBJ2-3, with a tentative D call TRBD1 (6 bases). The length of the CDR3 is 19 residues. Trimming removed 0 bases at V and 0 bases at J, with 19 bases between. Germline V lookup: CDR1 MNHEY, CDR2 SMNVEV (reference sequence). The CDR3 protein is CASSLSSDRITLSTDTQYF. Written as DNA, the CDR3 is TGTGCCAGCAGTTTATCCTCGGACAGAATCACGCTCAGCACAGATACGCAGTATTTT.